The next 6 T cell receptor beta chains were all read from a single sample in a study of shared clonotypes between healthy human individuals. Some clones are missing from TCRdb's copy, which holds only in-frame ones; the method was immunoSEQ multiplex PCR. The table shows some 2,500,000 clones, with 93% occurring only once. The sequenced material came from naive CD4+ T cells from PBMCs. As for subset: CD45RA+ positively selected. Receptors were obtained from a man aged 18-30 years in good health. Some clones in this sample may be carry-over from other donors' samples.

Here the CDR3 reads CASSLGLETTQYF. CDR3 nucleotide sequence: TGTGCCAGCAGCTTAGGGCTAGAAACGACCCAGTACTTC. The chain combines TRBV7-9 with TRBJ2-5, with no clear D. V was clipped by 1 base and J by 7 bases, with 10 bases between them. This CDR3 is 13 amino acids long. From germline, CDR1 is SEHNR and CDR2 FQNEAQ (reference sequence).

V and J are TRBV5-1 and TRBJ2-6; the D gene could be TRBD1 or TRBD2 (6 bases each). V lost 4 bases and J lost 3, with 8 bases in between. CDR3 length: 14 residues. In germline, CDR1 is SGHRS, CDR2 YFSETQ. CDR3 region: CASSRGLGANVLTF. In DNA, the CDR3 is TGCGCCAGCAGCCGGGGGCTTGGGGCCAACGTCCTGACTTTC. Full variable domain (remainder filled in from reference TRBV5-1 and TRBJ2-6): KAGVTQTPRYLIKTRGQQVTLSCSPISGHRSVSWYQQTPGQGLQFLFEYFSETQRNKGNFPGRFSGRQFSNSRSEMNVSTLELGDSALYLCASSRGLGANVLTFGAGSRLTVL.

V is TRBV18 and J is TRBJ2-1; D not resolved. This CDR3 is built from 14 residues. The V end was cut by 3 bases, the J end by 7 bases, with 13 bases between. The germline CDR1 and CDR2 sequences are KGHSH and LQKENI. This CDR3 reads CASSPDRTTNEQFF. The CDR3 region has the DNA TGTGCCAGCTCACCCGACCGAACCACGAATGAGCAGTTCTTC.

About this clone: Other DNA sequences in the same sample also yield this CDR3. CDR3 in DNA: TGCGCCAGCAGCCAAGGCCGGGAGTTCCCCTACAATGAGCAGTTCTTC. Translation: CASSQGREFPYNEQFF. The chain employs TRBV4-1 and TRBJ2-1; tentatively, D is TRBD2 (6 bases). There are 16 residues in the CDR3. Trimming left V 1 base short and J 2 bases short, with 12 bases between. Germline loops: CDR1 MGHRA, CDR2 YSYEKL.

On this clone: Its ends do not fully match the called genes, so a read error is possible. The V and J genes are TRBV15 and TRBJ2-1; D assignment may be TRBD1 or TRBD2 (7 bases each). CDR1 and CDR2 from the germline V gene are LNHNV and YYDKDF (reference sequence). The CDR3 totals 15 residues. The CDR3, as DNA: TGTGCCACCAGCAGGAACCGGGACAGCGGGGTCCTTGGCGTCTTC. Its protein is CATSRNRDSGVLGVF.

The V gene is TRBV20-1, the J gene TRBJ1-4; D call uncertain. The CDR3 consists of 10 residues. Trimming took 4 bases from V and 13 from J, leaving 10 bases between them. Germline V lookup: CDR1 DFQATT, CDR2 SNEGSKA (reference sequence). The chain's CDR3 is CSAIGIRLFF. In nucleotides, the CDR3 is TGCAGTGCTATAGGGATTCGACTGTTTTTT.